This T cell receptor (beta chain) was captured by sequencing in a study of OX40 agonist ivuxolimab in advanced cancers. In the study overall: Patients in the trial were receiving intravenous ivuxolimab every 2 weeks, at doses of 0.01 to 10 mg/kg. Study observations and caveats: Partial responders treated at 0.1-3.0 mg/kg exhibited clonal expansion among the lowest measured.

The CDR3 runs to 14 residues. From germline, CDR1 is SGHTA and CDR2 FQGNSA. V lost 5 bases and J 0 bases, leaving 8 bases between the germline ends. With regard to this clone: Its antigen remains unidentified.

Assay used: immunoSEQ multiplex PCR; TCRdb lists only in-frame clones, some missing. The table has around 76,000 clones, approximately 80% seen once; the top ten hold about 1%. The origin of this receptor is an adult with an advanced solid tumor such as melanoma, head and neck, liver or kidney cancer. Material: CD4+ or CD8+ T cells sorted from blood, obtained in a trial of the OX40 agonist ivuxolimab. The rearrangement joins TRBV7-2 to TRBJ2-1; D is ambiguous. The CDR3 loop is CASSPALSYNEQFF. The CDR3, as DNA: TGTGCCAGCAGCCCAGCCCTCTCCTACAATGAGCAGTTCTTC. The full variable domain, completed using reference TRBV7-2 and TRBJ2-1, is GAGVSQSPSNKVTEKGKDVELRCDPISGHTALYWYRQSLGQGLEFLIYFQGNSAPDKSGLPSDRFSAERTGGSVSTLTIQRTQQEDSAVYLCASSPALSYNEQFFGPGTRLTVL.